The source of this T cell receptor (beta chain) is a study of blood T cell repertoires in COVID-19. Trimming left V 5 bases short and J 0 bases short, with 12 bases between. Germline V CDR1 and CDR2: SGHDT, YYEEEE. The CDR3 runs 15 residues. The protocol was immunoSEQ multiplex PCR, while the TCRdb copy is restricted to in-frame clones and leaves out a portion. This table has roughly 140,000 clones, roughly 85% appearing once. Sequencing used peripheral blood. This chain connects TRBV5-6 to TRBJ2-1; D is possibly TRBD2 (6 bases). The clonotype originates from an older woman with COVID-19, enrolled during active disease. CDR3 nucleotides: TGTGCCAGCAGTGGAGGACTAAACTCCTACAATGAGCAGTTCTTC. Residues: CASSGGLNSYNEQFF.